This T cell receptor (beta chain) was profiled in a study of blood T cells in healthy people across ages. Findings and caveats of the study: In older individuals, TCR beta diversity per million T cells was lower, falling roughly linearly with age.

Russia was home to the donors, healthy Caucasian individuals aged roughly 6 to 90. Germline CDR1 is MNHEY and CDR2 is SVGEGT. The CDR3 totals 17 residues. The ends lost 6 bases at V and 1 base at J; junction bases unmatched: 14. This clonotype has only a few counts. Its cognate antigen is unknown. The second PCR ran roughly 6 to 11 cycles with a sample-barcoded 5' primer and J-beta primers. TCRdb called the 5' RACE reads again in MiXCR, with one record for every CDR3 protein. The profile shows about 730,000 distinct CDR3 sequences, about 40% of them singletons. The clonotype comes from a woman aged 55-70 years in good health. Material for sequencing was blood. V gene TRBV6-2 or TRBV6-3 combines with J gene TRBJ1-2; 7 nucleotides match TRBD1. The CDR3 DNA follows: TGTGCCAGCAGCCCCAGGGGGTCACTCCCCTTTAACTATGGCTACACCTTC. It specifies CASSPRGSLPFNYGYTF.